This T cell receptor beta chain was sequenced during a study of OX40 agonist ivuxolimab in advanced cancers. Germline CDR1 SGHRS, CDR2 YFSETQ. The CDR3 contains 14 residues. Between the trimmed V and J ends, which lost 5 bases and 3 bases, there was a span of 13 bases. Some clones are missing from TCRdb's copy, which holds only in-frame ones; the method was immunoSEQ multiplex PCR. The table includes about 55,000 clones, around 80% detected once. The TCR sequence derives from an adult with an advanced solid tumor such as melanoma, head and neck, liver or kidney cancer. The sequences come from CD4+ or CD8+ T cells sorted from blood, collected in a trial of the OX40 agonist ivuxolimab. The chain combines TRBV5-1 with TRBJ2-3; tentatively, D is TRBD1 or TRBD2 (5 bases each). The CDR3 DNA sequence: TGCGCCAGCAGTTCTCAGGGACCGACAGATACGCAGTATTTT. Its protein product is CASSSQGPTDTQYF.